The 32 T cell receptor beta chains listed next were all sequenced from one sample in a study of blood T cells in healthy people across ages. Together with a sample-barcoded 5' primer, a J-beta primer mix was included in a second PCR lasting about 6 to 11 cycles. TCRdb recomputed calls from the 5' RACE reads with MiXCR, one row per CDR3 protein. The data show roughly 730,000 distinct CDR3 sequences, about 56% seen once. Material for sequencing was blood. All receptors come from a man aged 40-49 years in good health.

V and J are TRBV6-5 and TRBJ2-7, with a possible D match to TRBD2 (6 bases). Per germline, CDR1 MNHEY and CDR2 SVGAGI. CDR3 size: 17 residues. Deletions cut 7 bases from V and 2 bases from J, with 24 bases between. CDR3 sequence: CASIHEMRLVGAYEQYF. DNA of the CDR3: TGTGCCAGCATTCACGAGATGAGACTAGTGGGAGCCTACGAGCAGTACTTC.

The genes are TRBV10-3 and TRBJ2-5; D might be TRBD1 (6 bases). CDR3 size: 13 residues. The V gene's germline CDR1 is ENHRY and CDR2 SYGVKD. Deletions cut 6 bases from V and 3 bases from J, with 11 bases between. CDR3 in amino acids: CAIRGQMEETQYF. The CDR3 coding sequence is TGTGCCATCAGAGGACAGATGGAAGAGACCCAGTACTTC.

This rearrangement joins TRBV20-1 to TRBJ2-1; TRBD1 agrees at 7 bases. Germline V lookup: CDR1 DFQATT, CDR2 SNEGSKA (reference sequence). After removal of 5 bases from V and 2 bases from J, the junction contained 6 bases not matched to a gene. The length of the CDR3 is 14 residues. The DNA of the CDR3 is TGCAGTGCTCCTCGACAGGGCACCTACAATGAGCAGTTCTTC. Translation: CSAPRQGTYNEQFF.

This chain links TRBV7-6 with TRBJ2-3; TRBD1 matches 8 bases. This CDR3 is 18 amino acids long. V dropped 5 bases and J dropped 0; count of bases not matched to a gene: 13. Germline V CDR1 and CDR2: SGHVS, FNYEAQ. This CDR3 reads CASSLGSPDRVSTDTQYF. In DNA, the CDR3 is TGTGCCAGCAGCCTCGGATCTCCGGACAGGGTCAGCACAGATACGCAGTATTTT. Supplemented by reference TRBV7-6 and TRBJ2-3, the full variable domain reads GAGVSQSPRYKVTKRGQDVALRCDPISGHVSLYWYRQALGQGPEFLTYFNYEAQQDKSGLPNDRFSAERPEGSISTLTIQRTEQRDSAMYRCASSLGSPDRVSTDTQYFGPGTRLTVL.

The chain uses TRBV24-1 and TRBJ2-3, with 7 nucleotides matching TRBD2. This CDR3 contains 15 residues. Losses at the gene ends were 5 bases for V and 5 bases for J; bases not matched to a gene: 9. Per germline, CDR1 KGHDR and CDR2 SFDVKD. CDR3 DNA sequence: TGTGCCACCAGTGGCTTAAGCGGGACCGTAGATACGCAGTATTTT. Encoded protein: CATSGLSGTVDTQYF.

This sequence joins TRBV2 and TRBJ2-5, with no clear D. The germline V and J ends were trimmed by 8 bases and 1 base, with 8 bases remaining between them. In germline, CDR1 is SNHLY, CDR2 FYNNEI. The CDR3 extends over 12 amino acids. CDR3 bases: TGTGCCAGCGCGCCTTTCCAAGAGACCCAGTACTTC. Translation gives CASAPFQETQYF. The full variable domain, in which reference TRBV2 and TRBJ2-5 provide the parts outside the CDR3, is EPEVTQTPSHQVTQMGQEVILRCVPISNHLYFYWYRQILGQKVEFLVSFYNNEISEKSEIFDDQFSVERPDGSNFTLKIRSTKLEDSAMYFCASAPFQETQYFGPGTRLLVL.

The genes are TRBV6-1 and TRBJ2-1; D uncertain. The ends were cut back, 3 bases at V and 6 bases at J, with 15 bases in the middle. Germline CDR1 and CDR2: MNHNS and SASEGT. The CDR3 has 15 amino acids. CDR3 sequence: CASSEMFTETNEQFF. The CDR3 coding sequence is TGTGCCAGCAGTGAGATGTTCACAGAGACCAATGAGCAGTTCTTC.

The J gene is TRBJ1-2, the V gene TRBV20-1; tentatively, D is TRBD1 (5 bases). Trimming cost V 2 bases and J 4 bases, with 17 bases left between them. Germline CDR1 reads DFQATT; CDR2 reads SNEGSKA (reference sequence). The CDR3 has 15 amino acids. The CDR3 region has the DNA TGCAGTGCTAGATACTCGGGGGGGTCGGGCTATGGCTACACCTTC. This translates into CSARYSGGSGYGYTF.

This clonotype is a singleton in its sample. The junction departs from the called germline gene at one end, perhaps through a read error. This chain links TRBV5-6 with TRBJ2-3; D is perhaps TRBD2 (5 bases). The CDR3 is 16 amino acids. CDR1 and CDR2 (germline): SGHDT, YYEEEE. CDR3 region: CAGSGDARLAPDTQYF. DNA of the CDR3: TGTGCCGGCAGCGGAGACGCGAGGCTAGCTCCAGATACGCAGTATTTT. The full variable domain, its missing parts supplied by reference TRBV5-6 and TRBJ2-3, is DAGVTQSPTHLIKTRGQQVTLRCSPKSGHDTVSWYQQALGQGPQFIFQYYEEEERQRGNFPDRFSGHQFPNYSSELNVNALLLGDSALYLCAGSGDARLAPDTQYFGPGTRLTVL.

The chain is built from TRBV12-3 or TRBV12-4 and TRBJ1-2; TRBD1 is a possible D gene (5 bases). V lost 5 bases, J lost 8 bases, and 21 bases lay in between. The CDR3 contains 15 residues. In DNA form, the CDR3 reads TGTGCCAGCAGTACACCGACAGAGCCGGCTAGGGGCTACACCTTC. Translating gives CASSTPTEPARGYTF.

This chain uses TRBV12-3 or TRBV12-4 with TRBJ1-5, with TRBD1 matching 8 bases. V lost 6 bases and J lost 6; bases outside the gene matches: 7. This CDR3 has 14 amino acids. CDR3 region: CASSLRQGRQPQHF. The CDR3 DNA follows: TGTGCCAGCAGCCTAAGACAGGGGCGTCAGCCCCAGCATTTT.

V is TRBV7-6 and J is TRBJ2-7, with 8 nucleotides matching TRBD2. Germline V lookup: CDR1 SGHVS, CDR2 FNYEAQ. After removal of 4 bases from V and 1 base from J, the junction contained 6 bases not matched to a gene. This CDR3 region has 15 residues. This CDR3 is CASSSGLGISYEQYF. The CDR3 DNA sequence: TGTGCCAGCAGCTCGGGACTAGGGATTTCCTACGAGCAGTACTTC.

A few counts support this clonotype. The rearrangement uses TRBV6-1 and TRBJ2-1; D not resolved. The germline CDR1 and CDR2 sequences are MNHNS and SASEGT. The CDR3 totals 11 residues. V lost 6 bases and J 8 bases, leaving 8 bases between the germline ends. In DNA form, the CDR3 reads TGTGCCAGCAGCGGACGGGATGAGCAGTTCTTC. It yields the protein CASSGRDEQFF.

This chain links TRBV20-1 with TRBJ2-5; tentatively, D is TRBD1 (7 bases). CDR3 size: 14 residues. CDR1 and CDR2 from the germline V gene are DFQATT and SNEGSKA (reference sequence). The V end was cut by 6 bases, the J end by 1 base, with 15 bases between. The CDR3 region has the DNA TGCAGTGCCAGGGACAGACTAGTCCAAGAGACCCAGTACTTC. Amino acid sequence: CSARDRLVQETQYF.

The gene calls are TRBV6-2 or TRBV6-3 and TRBJ1-5; TRBD1 matches 9 bases. This CDR3 has 17 residues. V lost 4 bases, J lost 7 bases, and 14 bases stayed unmatched. The germline gives CDR1 MNHEY, CDR2 SVGEGT. CDR3 DNA: TGTGCCAGCAGTTTCACCGGGACAGGGTTTCAGTTGCAGCCCCAGCATTTT. It yields the protein CASSFTGTGFQLQPQHF.

This clonotype was counted ten times or more. This sequence joins TRBV25-1 and TRBJ2-7; 11 bases are shared with TRBD1. The CDR3 is made up of 15 amino acids. After removal of 3 bases from V and 2 bases from J, the junction contained 3 bases not matched to a gene. In germline, CDR1 is MGHDK, CDR2 SYGVNS. The CDR3 is CASSDPGQGAYEQYF. The CDR3 coding sequence is TGTGCCAGCAGTGATCCGGGACAGGGGGCCTACGAGCAGTACTTC.

This clonotype was detected ten times or more. As DNA, the CDR3 is TGTGCCAGCAGCCGTACGGAGCCTCACAATGAGCAGTTCTTC. Translation gives CASSRTEPHNEQFF. This rearrangement joins TRBV7-2 to TRBJ2-1; D uncertain. CDR1 SGHTA and CDR2 FQGNSA come from the germline V gene. V shed 5 bases and J shed 5 bases, with 13 bases lying between them. There are 14 residues in the CDR3. The full variable domain, with the rest looked up from reference TRBV7-2 and TRBJ2-1, is GAGVSQSPSNKVTEKGKDVELRCDPISGHTALYWYRQSLGQGLEFLIYFQGNSAPDKSGLPSDRFSAERTGGSVSTLTIQRTQQEDSAVYLCASSRTEPHNEQFFGPGTRLTVL.

This clonotype has ten or more counts. The J gene is TRBJ2-5, the V gene TRBV7-8; D is unclear. Germline values: CDR1 SGHVS, CDR2 FQNEAQ. The CDR3 runs to 13 residues. Between the trimmed V and J ends, which lost 5 bases and 4 bases, there was a span of 11 bases. CDR3 loop: CASSRTTGETQYF. The CDR3 DNA sequence: TGTGCCAGCAGCCGTACGACGGGAGAGACCCAGTACTTC.

The chain uses TRBV2 and TRBJ2-1; 8 positions match TRBD1. The CDR3 is 15 amino acids. V lost 7 bases to trimming and J lost 2 bases; unmatched junction nucleotides: 7. Germline lookup yields CDR1 SNHLY and CDR2 FYNNEI. DNA of the CDR3: TGTGCCAGCATGTACGAGGACAGGGCCTACAATGAGCAGTTCTTC. It encodes CASMYEDRAYNEQFF.

V gene TRBV20-1 combines with J gene TRBJ1-5; possible D gene TRBD1, 5 bases. The germline V and J ends were trimmed by 1 base and 2 bases, with 27 bases remaining between them. Germline CDR1 is DFQATT and CDR2 is SNEGSKA (reference sequence). CDR3 length: 20 residues. The chain's CDR3 is CSARGQPIPGLSWGNQPQHF. CDR3 in DNA: TGCAGTGCTAGAGGACAGCCAATCCCAGGACTATCGTGGGGCAATCAGCCCCAGCATTTT.

This clonotype occurred once. The chain recombines TRBV20-1 with TRBJ2-7; D is possibly TRBD1 (5 bases). The J call is uncertain, as TRBJ2-5 better fits the DNA end. CDR3 size: 15 residues. CDR1 DFQATT and CDR2 SNEGSKA come from the germline V gene (reference sequence). The CDR3 reads CSARVVDGAEETQYF. In nucleotides, the CDR3 is TGCAGTGCTAGAGTAGTGGATGGGGCGGAAGAGACCCAGTACTTC.

This clonotype was found a few times. This rearrangement joins TRBV10-2 to TRBJ2-7, with 9 bases matching TRBD2. V shed 7 bases, J shed 0 bases, and the junction held 7 bases outside the gene matches. This CDR3 spans 15 amino acids. Per germline, CDR1 WSHSY and CDR2 SAAADI. The chain's CDR3 is CASNRLAESSYEQYF. DNA of the CDR3: TGCGCCAGCAACCGACTAGCGGAGAGCTCCTACGAGCAGTACTTC.

The chain combines TRBV28 with TRBJ2-1; 8 nucleotides agree with TRBD2. CDR3 length: 15 amino acids. V gave up 6 bases and J gave up 7 bases; unmatched junction bases: 11. In germline, CDR1 is MDHEN, CDR2 SYDVKM. CDR3 DNA sequence: TGTGCCAGCAGGGGTAGCGGGATTGGGTTGAATGAGCAGTTCTTC. Translating it yields CASRGSGIGLNEQFF.

This clonotype has a handful of counts. The chain couples TRBV7-6 to TRBJ2-3; 12 positions agree with TRBD2. Germline V lookup: CDR1 SGHVS, CDR2 FNYEAQ. V dropped 1 base and J dropped 4; count of bases not matched to a gene: 6. The CDR3 has 17 amino acids. The CDR3 bases are TGTGCCAGCAGCTTAGGTTCACTAGCGGGAGGTCCAGATACGCAGTATTTT. Encoded protein: CASSLGSLAGGPDTQYF.

The CDR3 sequence is CASSRRGPQDQYF. CDR3 DNA sequence: TGTGCCAGCAGTCGGAGGGGGCCCCAGGACCAGTACTTC. The chain carries TRBV6-5 and TRBJ2-7, with D possibly being TRBD1 (7 bases). The V gene lost 5 bases and the J gene lost 10 bases, with 18 bases spanning the gap. Per germline, CDR1 MNHEY and CDR2 SVGAGI. The CDR3 is 13 residues long.

This clonotype has just a few counts. The chain carries TRBV20-1 and TRBJ2-1; no clear D. V was shortened by 4 bases and J by 2 bases, with 15 bases between the two germline ends. This CDR3 is built from 15 residues. Germline V gives CDR1 DFQATT, CDR2 SNEGSKA (reference sequence). The CDR3: CSAILFGAAYNEQFF. CDR3 sequence (DNA): TGCAGTGCTATCCTCTTTGGTGCTGCCTACAATGAGCAGTTCTTC.

There are many counts of this clonotype. This chain joins TRBV29-1 and TRBJ2-1, with 7 bases lining up with TRBD1. This CDR3 contains 17 residues. In germline, CDR1 is SQVTM, CDR2 ANQGSEA. The junction had 17 bases not matched to a gene; V was cut back by 4 bases and J by 5 bases. The CDR3 loop reads CSVVINRGGRANNEQFF. The CDR3 DNA is TGCAGCGTTGTGATTAACAGGGGTGGGCGAGCAAACAATGAGCAGTTCTTC.

This clonotype was seen only a few times. The chain is built from TRBV27 and TRBJ2-1; 15 bases map to TRBD2. The CDR3 has 16 residues. The germline V gene encodes CDR1 MNHEY and CDR2 SMNVEV (reference sequence). V was pared by 5 bases and J by 8 bases, with 7 bases of the junction left unmatched. The CDR3 bases are TGTGCCAGCAGTGGCCGTTGGACTAGCGGGAGGGATGAGCAGTTCTTC. Its translation is CASSGRWTSGRDEQFF.

This chain joins TRBV7-9 and TRBJ2-1; 7 bases match TRBD1. The CDR3 is 15 residues long. The ends lost 5 bases at V and 10 bases at J; junction bases unmatched: 14. CDR1 is SEHNR, CDR2 FQNEAQ, per germline (reference sequence). CDR3 bases: TGTGCCAGCAGCCTCCGGGACAGCTACGTCCGGGAGCAGTTCTTC. It specifies CASSLRDSYVREQFF.

CDR3 sequence: CSARDLSGGPHTDTQYF. The CDR3 DNA follows: TGCAGTGCTAGAGATCTTAGCGGGGGGCCACACACAGATACGCAGTATTTT. The gene calls are TRBV20-1 and TRBJ2-3, with 10 positions matching TRBD2. The germline gives CDR1 DFQATT, CDR2 SNEGSKA (reference sequence). V shed 0 bases and J 2 bases; nucleotides not matched to a gene: 8. The CDR3 totals 17 residues.

This rearrangement joins TRBV9 to TRBJ2-7; tentatively, D is TRBD1 (5 bases). The germline V gene has CDR1 SGDLS and CDR2 YYNGEE. Trimming took off 4 bases at V and 7 bases at J, with 18 bases between the two ends. CDR3 length: 14 amino acids. The CDR3 spells CASSPDTILAEQYF. CDR3 DNA: TGTGCCAGCAGCCCGGACACCATTTTGGCAGAGCAGTACTTC.

CDR3 region: CASSARTNTDTQYF. The CDR3 DNA is TGTGCCAGCAGCGCCCGGACTAACACAGATACGCAGTATTTT. This rearrangement joins TRBV7-2 to TRBJ2-3; a possible D gene is TRBD2 (6 bases). CDR1 is SGHTA and CDR2 is FQGNSA in the germline V gene. This CDR3 has 14 amino acids. Deletions cut 5 bases from V and 2 bases from J, with 11 bases between.